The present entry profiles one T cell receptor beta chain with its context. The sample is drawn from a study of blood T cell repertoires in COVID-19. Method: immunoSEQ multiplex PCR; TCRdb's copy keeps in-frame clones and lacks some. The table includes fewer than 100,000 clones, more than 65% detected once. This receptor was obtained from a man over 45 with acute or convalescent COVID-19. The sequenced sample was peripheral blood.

CDR3: CASSPSTDTQYF. CDR3 sequence (DNA): TGTGCCAGCAGCCCTAGCACAGATACGCAGTATTTT. The gene calls are TRBV3-1 (or the pseudogene TRBV3-2) and TRBJ2-3, with D unresolved. Germline lookup yields CDR1 LGHDT and CDR2 YNNKEL (reference sequence). This CDR3 contains 12 residues. Deletions cut 4 bases from V and 0 bases from J, with 2 bases between.